The present entry profiles one T cell receptor beta chain with its context. These data originate in a study of blood T cell repertoires in COVID-19. Whole-study context: Italy, Spain and the United States were the sources of the convalescent and acute COVID-19 samples. The cDNA or gDNA used as material had been derived from T cells, B-cell-depleted T cells, or PBMCs.

This CDR3 has 13 residues. The germline CDR1 and CDR2 sequences are SNHLY and FYNNEI. V trimming: 8 bases; J trimming: 8 bases; junction bases outside the gene matches: 9. TCRdb's copy holds only in-frame clones and misses some; the assay was immunoSEQ multiplex PCR. The sample holds fewer than 350,000 clones, approximately 92% seen once. V is TRBV2 and J is TRBJ1-3, with 7 nucleotides matching TRBD1. The sequence came from a young woman with COVID-19, enrolled during active disease. The specimen was peripheral blood. The CDR3: CASEGAVGHTIYF. As DNA, the CDR3 is TGTGCCAGCGAGGGGGCCGTGGGACACACCATATATTTT.